This TCR beta chain was captured in a study of blood T cell repertoires in COVID-19. Study overall: Spain, Italy and the United States supplied samples that represented acute and convalescent COVID-19. From T cells, B-cell-depleted T cells, or PBMCs came the material, which was cDNA or gDNA.

V was cut by 2 bases and J by 2 bases, with 9 bases left in between. From germline, CDR1 is KGHSH and CDR2 LQKENI. The CDR3 has 14 amino acids. In the original processing: Reference gene primer amplification in the assay estimated nucleated cell counts. Here immunoSEQ multiplex PCR was the method, and the copy in TCRdb shows in-frame clones only, minus some. That table gives V, J and clone size, and the DNA gave D and trimming. The data hold 250,000 or so clones, with approximately 86% observed a single time. The sequence was collected from a woman aged 55-69 years with active or convalescent COVID-19. The sequencing input was peripheral blood. The gene calls are TRBV18 and TRBJ1-2, with D possibly being TRBD1 (6 bases). The CDR3 is CASSPDRTNYGYTF. The CDR3 nucleotides read TGTGCCAGCTCACCAGACAGGACCAACTATGGCTACACCTTC.